The 18 T cell receptor beta chains reported below all come from one sample, sequenced in a study of prognosis after radiotherapy for stage I lung cancer. Amplification of the TCR beta CDR3 (from genomic DNA) was done by two-round multiplex PCR. First-round PCR employed TRBV- and TRBJ-specific primers for each gene. TCRdb independently ran MiXCR on the multiplex PCR reads; one entry per CDR3 protein. The sample lists 20,000 to 25,000 distinct CDR3 sequences; more than 35% were seen once. The starting material was PBMCs, obtained before or after stereotactic body radiation therapy (not recorded which). The receptors shown here come from a donor aged 50 or older with non-small cell lung cancer.

In this sample, this clonotype turned up many times. The chain recombines TRBV20-1 with TRBJ2-4; 10 bases are a match to TRBD1. The trim removed 3 bases at V and 6 bases at J, leaving 8 bases unmatched. The CDR3 has 15 residues. Germline V gene data show CDR1 as DFQATT and CDR2 as SNEGSKA (reference sequence). CDR3 DNA: TGCAGTGCTAGCGAGGGACAGGGGATAGTAAACATTCAGTACTTC. It is translated as CSASEGQGIVNIQYF.

This CDR3 reads CASARSEQFF. CDR3 coding DNA: TGTGCCTCCGCGAGGAGTGAGCAGTTCTTC. The chain uses TRBV6-1 and TRBJ2-1, with D uncertain. The CDR3 covers 10 residues. Trimming pared 11 bases from V and 9 bases from J, leaving 11 bases between. The germline V gene encodes CDR1 MNHNS and CDR2 SASEGT.

The V call is TRBV6-7, the J call TRBJ2-7, with D maybe TRBD2 (6 bases). TRBV6-7 is reported as an ORF; its role is uncertain. The CDR3 consists of 10 residues. The DNA of the CDR3 is TGTGCTAGCGGCTCCTACGAGCAGTACTTC. Protein product: CASGSYEQYF.

This clonotype was seen at least ten times. The chain combines TRBV20-1 with TRBJ1-5, with D perhaps matching TRBD1 (5 bases). The CDR3 loop spans 12 amino acids. Looked up from germline, CDR1 is DFQATT and CDR2 is SNEGSKA (reference sequence). V was shortened by 8 bases and J by 4 bases, with 12 bases between the two germline ends. For the CDR3, the DNA is TGCAGTTCCTCCCGACAGAATCAGCCCCAGCATTTT. The encoded protein is CSSSRQNQPQHF.

On this clonotype itself: This likely came from a read error, as a far larger clone is one base away. The V gene is TRBV5-1, the J gene TRBJ2-1; TRBD1 matches 9 bases. The J call may be in error: the DNA end matches TRBJ2-5 better. From germline, CDR1 is SGHRS and CDR2 YFSETQ. This CDR3 spans 15 amino acids. CDR3 sequence reads: CASSGQGGRQDTQYF. In DNA, the CDR3 is TGCGCCAGCTCGGGACAGGGCGGACGGCAAGATACCCAGTACTTC.

This clonotype counts as medium-sized. This chain links TRBV6-5 with TRBJ2-7; 9 bases line up with TRBD2. The V gene end was trimmed by 3 bases and the J gene end by 6 bases; junction bases not matched to a gene: 6. Germline V lookup: CDR1 MNHEY, CDR2 SVGAGI. The length of the CDR3 is 14 residues. CDR3 DNA: TGTGCCAGCAGTTATCGCGGGAGGGCCAGCGAGCAGTACTTC. Protein product: CASSYRGRASEQYF.

This clonotype came up many times. The rearrangement uses TRBV11-2 and TRBJ2-5, with D perhaps being TRBD1 or TRBD2 (5 bases each). V lost 5 bases to trimming and J lost 1 base, with 14 bases between them. Per germline, CDR1 SGHAT and CDR2 FQNNGV. The CDR3 runs 15 residues. CDR3 coding DNA: TGTGCCAGCAGCCCCCGGGACCCCTTCCAAGAGACCCAGTACTTC. Residues: CASSPRDPFQETQYF.

This clonotype is classed as medium-sized. This chain uses TRBV6-1 with TRBJ2-7; 7 nucleotides match TRBD2. The germline V gene encodes CDR1 MNHNS and CDR2 SASEGT. This CDR3 comprises 15 residues. Trimming cost V 6 bases and J 5 bases; bases outside gene matches: 13. This CDR3 is CASRATSAGLNEQYF. The CDR3 nucleotides read TGTGCCAGCAGAGCCACTAGCGCAGGGTTGAACGAGCAGTACTTC.

The chain couples TRBV6-4 to TRBJ1-1; D unresolved. This CDR3 comprises 13 residues. V shed 6 bases and J shed 9 bases, with 17 bases lying between them. Germline V gene data show CDR1 as MRHNA and CDR2 as SNTAGT. CDR3 protein: CASSVSLQSKAFF. The CDR3 DNA sequence: TGTGCCAGCAGCGTAAGTTTACAGAGTAAAGCTTTCTTT.

Many counts were recorded for this clonotype. This chain links TRBV27 with TRBJ1-2; the D gene is possibly TRBD1 (6 bases). Germline CDR1 MNHEY, CDR2 SMNVEV (reference sequence). This CDR3 is 14 amino acids long. Trimming removed 6 bases at V and 2 bases at J, with 13 bases between. The DNA for the CDR3 is TGTGCCAGCAGGGAACAGGGTTTCAACTATGGCTACACCTTC. It is translated as CASREQGFNYGYTF.

This chain connects TRBV20-1 to TRBJ2-7, with D maybe TRBD1 (6 bases). The germline CDR1 and CDR2 sequences are DFQATT and SNEGSKA (reference sequence). Deletions cut 0 bases from V and 2 bases from J, with 17 bases between. There are 16 residues in the CDR3. The CDR3 loop reads CSARDLGTQETYEQYF. CDR3 coding DNA: TGCAGTGCTAGAGATCTCGGGACACAGGAAACCTACGAGCAGTACTTC.

This clonotype was detected many times. J is TRBJ2-3 and V is TRBV20-1; a possible D gene is TRBD2 (5 bases). Per germline, CDR1 DFQATT and CDR2 SNEGSKA (reference sequence). The CDR3 length is 16 residues. Trimming removed 5 bases from V and 2 bases from J, with 20 bases in between. In DNA, the CDR3 is TGCAGTGCTTACCCGCGGTCGGGATCATTCACAGATACGCAGTATTTT. Translated, it gives CSAYPRSGSFTDTQYF.

This clonotype was seen repeatedly, ten times or more. The chain combines TRBV11-2 with TRBJ1-1, with a possible D match to TRBD1 (6 bases). Trimming left V 2 bases short and J 4 bases short, with 14 bases between. This CDR3 is built from 15 residues. Germline values: CDR1 SGHAT, CDR2 FQNNGV. CDR3 nucleotide sequence: TGTGCCAGCAGCTTAACAGGGTCGGCTGGCACTGAAGCTTTCTTT. It codes for CASSLTGSAGTEAFF.

This clonotype is labeled as medium-sized. The gene calls are TRBV6-4 and TRBJ1-6, with TRBD1 matching over 10 bases. V was clipped by 5 bases and J by 9 bases; unmatched bases: 4. From germline, CDR1 is MRHNA and CDR2 SNTAGT. The CDR3 spans 14 residues. The CDR3 loop reads CASSPGTGVSPLHF. CDR3 coding DNA: TGTGCCAGCAGTCCCGGGACAGGGGTTTCACCCCTCCACTTT.

This chain joins TRBV27 and TRBJ2-1, with 10 bases aligning to TRBD1. The CDR3 is 17 residues long. The V and J ends lost 6 bases and 4 bases, in that order; junction bases with no gene match: 12. Germline-derived CDR1 and CDR2 are MNHEY and SMNVEV (reference sequence). The DNA of the CDR3 is TGTGCCAGCAGACCTTTTGGCCGGGACAGGGGATACAATGAGCAGTTCTTC. Translating gives CASRPFGRDRGYNEQFF.

This clonotype was counted at least ten times. This chain joins TRBV7-9 and TRBJ2-6; D unclear. This CDR3 spans 15 amino acids. The ends were cut back, 5 bases at V and 1 base at J, with 9 bases in the middle. CDR1 SEHNR and CDR2 FQNEAQ come from the germline V gene (reference sequence). The CDR3, as DNA: TGTGCCAGCAGCACACATGATTCTGGGGCCAACGTCCTGACTTTC. Translated, it gives CASSTHDSGANVLTF.

This clonotype came up many times. The chain employs TRBV28 and TRBJ1-1; 9 nucleotides match TRBD1. Germline V gene sequence: CDR1 MDHEN, CDR2 SYDVKM. The CDR3 runs to 12 residues. The ends lost 6 bases at V and 5 bases at J; junction bases unmatched: 1. The CDR3 region has the DNA TGTGCCAGCAGGGACAGGGGTACTGAAGCTTTCTTT. Its translation: CASRDRGTEAFF. Full variable domain (remainder filled in from reference TRBV28 and TRBJ1-1): DVKVTQSSRYLVKRTGEKVFLECVQDMDHENMFWYRQDPGLGLRLIYFSYDVKMKEKGDIPEGYSVSREKKERFSLILESASTNQTSMYLCASRDRGTEAFFGQGTRLTVV.

Comments on this clonotype: This may come from a read error, since a much larger clone is one base off. V is TRBV2 and J is TRBJ2-5; D may match TRBD1 or TRBD2 (5 bases each). The CDR3 totals 18 residues. CDR1 is SNHLY, CDR2 FYNNEI, per germline. V was pared by 4 bases and J by 5 bases, with 26 bases between. This chain's CDR3 is CASSAIPRWHGAGETQYF. Written as DNA, the CDR3 is TGTGCCAGCAGTGCCATCCCCAGGTGGCATGGGGCGGGCGAGACCCAGTACTTC.